This section outlines one T cell receptor beta chain sequence together with its context. Other nucleotide sequences from this sample produce the same CDR3. The V gene lost 1 base and the J gene lost 1 base, with 5 bases spanning the gap. Per the germline V gene, CDR1 is SGHRS and CDR2 is YFSETQ. CDR3 size: 13 residues. This specimen belongs to a study of blood T cell repertoires in COVID-19. As for the study in general: Whether acute or convalescent, the COVID-19 samples came from the United States, Italy and Spain.

Profiled with immunoSEQ multiplex PCR; TCRdb holds only in-frame clones, not every one. This table holds around 81,000 clones, 70% to 90% found once. Sequences were obtained from peripheral blood. This clonotype originated in a man aged 50-60 years with acute or convalescent COVID-19. This chain connects TRBV5-1 to TRBJ1-1, with D hard to call. CDR3 in DNA: TGCGCCAGCAGCTTGACTGGGAACACTGAAGCTTTCTTT. Encoded protein: CASSLTGNTEAFF. The whole variable domain, remainder taken from reference TRBV5-1 and TRBJ1-1, is KAGVTQTPRYLIKTRGQQVTLSCSPISGHRSVSWYQQTPGQGLQFLFEYFSETQRNKGNFPGRFSGRQFSNSRSEMNVSTLELGDSALYLCASSLTGNTEAFFGQGTRLTVV.